The next 15 T cell receptor beta chains were all read from a single sample in a study of CD8 T cells in Susac syndrome. RNA totalling roughly 0.45 to 1 ug underwent reverse transcription with random hexamers. TCRdb fed the immunoSEQ multiplex PCR reads into MiXCR, producing one record per CDR3 protein. Of approximately 200,000 distinct CDR3 sequences in the sample, 95% are singletons; the top ten hold around 0.08%. Sequenced material: CD4+ T cells from PBMCs. These receptors were taken from a human donor with multiple sclerosis.

The chain recombines TRBV20-1 with TRBJ2-5, with 7 bases that match TRBD1. This CDR3 spans 14 amino acids. After removal of 5 bases from V and 1 base from J, the junction contained 7 bases not matched to a gene. Germline V lookup: CDR1 DFQATT, CDR2 SNEGSKA (reference sequence). The CDR3 protein is CSAPGDSRQETQYF. In DNA, the CDR3 is TGCAGTGCTCCAGGGGACAGCCGCCAAGAGACCCAGTACTTC.

The chain recombines TRBV29-1 with TRBJ1-6; D possibly corresponds to TRBD1 (6 bases). The germline V gene encodes CDR1 SQVTM and CDR2 ANQGSEA. Trimming removed 6 bases from V and 10 bases from J, with 16 bases in between. The CDR3 runs 13 residues. The CDR3 protein is CSVTDSGGSPLHF. The CDR3 DNA is TGCAGCGTGACGGACAGTGGGGGCTCACCCCTCCACTTT.

The CDR3 DNA reads as TGTGCCAGCAGCCCTAGGGTGGGAACATTAGCCAAAAACATTCAGTACTTC. Encoded protein: CASSPRVGTLAKNIQYF. The V and J genes are TRBV7-2 and TRBJ2-4; D unresolved. Trimming stripped 5 bases from V and 0 bases from J, with 17 bases between. CDR1 is SGHTA, CDR2 FQGNSA, per germline. The length of the CDR3 is 17 residues.

This chain links TRBV10-3 with TRBJ2-5; TRBD2 is a possible D gene (6 bases). Trimming took 0 bases from V and 4 from J, leaving 9 bases between them. The germline V gene encodes CDR1 ENHRY and CDR2 SYGVKD. This CDR3 has 14 amino acids. The CDR3 region has the DNA TGTGCCATCAGTGAGTCAGGGGACTTAGAGACCCAGTACTTC. Translated: CAISESGDLETQYF.

To note about this clonotype: One end of the junction is discordant with germline, which a read error may explain. The chain combines TRBV2 with TRBJ2-5; 10 bases fit TRBD1. From germline, CDR1 is SNHLY and CDR2 FYNNEI. CDR3 length equals 14 residues. The DNA for the CDR3 is TGTGCCACCAGTAGACAGGGGGCGGGGGAGACCCAGTACTTC. Translating gives CATSRQGAGETQYF.

This clonotype showed up just once. This chain joins TRBV27 and TRBJ2-1; D is uncertain. Germline V lookup: CDR1 MNHEY, CDR2 SMNVEV (reference sequence). The CDR3 is 15 residues long. V was cut by 0 bases and J by 6 bases, with 12 bases left in between. CDR3 amino acids: CASSLSPRAINEQFF. The CDR3, as DNA: TGTGCCAGCAGTTTATCTCCCCGGGCCATCAATGAGCAGTTCTTC.

The rearrangement links TRBV2 to TRBJ1-6; D ambiguous. The V and J ends lost 3 bases and 11 bases respectively, with 5 bases between them. This CDR3 is 11 amino acids long. Germline-derived CDR1 and CDR2 are SNHLY and FYNNEI. The CDR3 loop is CASSEDAPLHF. The CDR3 DNA sequence: TGTGCCAGCAGTGAGGACGCACCCCTCCACTTT. Complete variable domain (other parts from reference TRBV2 and TRBJ1-6): EPEVTQTPSHQVTQMGQEVILRCVPISNHLYFYWYRQILGQKVEFLVSFYNNEISEKSEIFDDQFSVERPDGSNFTLKIRSTKLEDSAMYFCASSEDAPLHFGNGTRLTVT.

The chain couples TRBV29-1 to TRBJ2-3; D uncertain. Looked up from germline, CDR1 is SQVTM and CDR2 is ANQGSEA. The CDR3 contains 13 residues. Trimming stripped 6 bases from V and 0 bases from J, with 10 bases between. The CDR3: CSVRATSTDTQYF. The CDR3 DNA sequence: TGCAGCGTGCGAGCGACTAGCACAGATACGCAGTATTTT.

The chain carries TRBV9 and TRBJ1-6; tentative D call: TRBD1 (5 bases). This CDR3 has 13 residues. Germline-derived CDR1 and CDR2 are SGDLS and YYNGEE. V was pared by 0 bases and J by 14 bases, with 12 bases between. The CDR3 protein is CASSVGIREALHF. In DNA form, the CDR3 reads TGTGCCAGCAGCGTAGGGATCAGGGAAGCCCTCCACTTT.

This rearrangement joins TRBV2 to TRBJ2-3; a weak D match, TRBD2 (6 bases). CDR1 and CDR2 from the germline V gene are SNHLY and FYNNEI. CDR3 length equals 12 residues. Trimming stripped 6 bases from V and 5 bases from J, with 9 bases between. This chain's CDR3 is CASRAGLDTQYF. For the CDR3, the DNA is TGTGCCAGCAGGGCGGGGCTAGATACGCAGTATTTT.

J is TRBJ1-6 and V is TRBV3-1; the D gene is possibly TRBD1 (6 bases). The V gene's germline CDR1 is LGHDT and CDR2 YNNKEL (reference sequence). This CDR3 is built from 15 residues. Trimming took off 2 bases at V and 9 bases at J, with 14 bases between the two ends. The CDR3 spells CASSQNREIISPLHF. CDR3 bases: TGTGCCAGCAGCCAAAACAGGGAAATCATTTCACCCCTCCACTTT.

The chain uses TRBV9 and TRBJ1-2; D is possibly TRBD1 (6 bases). Germline V gene data show CDR1 as SGDLS and CDR2 as YYNGEE. This CDR3 has 14 residues. Trimming cost V 2 bases and J 4 bases, with 12 bases left between them. CDR3 in amino acids: CASSVEQGSYGYTF. CDR3 nucleotides: TGTGCCAGCAGCGTCGAACAGGGCTCCTATGGCTACACCTTC.

The V call is TRBV27, the J call TRBJ2-7; D is ambiguous. The CDR3 has 14 residues. V lost 3 bases and J 0 bases, leaving 9 bases between the germline ends. Germline loops: CDR1 MNHEY, CDR2 SMNVEV (reference sequence). DNA of the CDR3: TGTGCCAGCAGTTTCCAGGAAACCTCCTACGAGCAGTACGTC. As protein: CASSFQETSYEQYV.

This chain links TRBV30 with TRBJ1-2; TRBD1 matches at 7 bases. Trimming cost V 4 bases and J 8 bases; bases outside gene matches: 13. This CDR3 region has 14 residues. The germline gives CDR1 GTSNPN, CDR2 SVGIG (reference sequence). The CDR3 region has the DNA TGTGCCTGGATGGGACAAGGGGGCGTGAGGGGCTACACCTTC. It specifies CAWMGQGGVRGYTF.

The V gene is TRBV29-1, the J gene TRBJ1-2; tentatively, D is TRBD1 (5 bases). V lost 5 bases, J lost 4 bases, and 11 bases lay in between. Germline lookup yields CDR1 SQVTM and CDR2 ANQGSEA. The CDR3 sequence is 12 residues long. The CDR3 is CSVSSGGYGYTF. For the CDR3, the DNA is TGCAGCGTTTCCTCGGGGGGCTATGGCTACACCTTC.